This T cell receptor beta chain appears in the sequencing data of a study of shared clonotypes between healthy human individuals. Assay used: immunoSEQ multiplex PCR; TCRdb lists only in-frame clones, some missing. The table lists 2 million to 2.5 million clones, roughly 93% of them singletons. The CDR3 covers 14 residues. V lost 6 bases, J lost 1 base, and 12 bases lay in between. Germline CDR1 MNHEY, CDR2 SVGAGI. The chain uses TRBV6-5 and TRBJ1-1, with a possible D match to TRBD1 (5 bases). This TCR came from a man younger than 35 in good health. Some clones in this sample may be carry-over from other donors' samples. The sequencing input was naive CD4+ T cells from PBMCs. Indicated subset: CD45RA+ positively selected. The DNA for the CDR3 is TGTGCCAGCAGAAGAGGGACGGGGAACACTGAAGCTTTCTTT. Translation: CASRRGTGNTEAFF.